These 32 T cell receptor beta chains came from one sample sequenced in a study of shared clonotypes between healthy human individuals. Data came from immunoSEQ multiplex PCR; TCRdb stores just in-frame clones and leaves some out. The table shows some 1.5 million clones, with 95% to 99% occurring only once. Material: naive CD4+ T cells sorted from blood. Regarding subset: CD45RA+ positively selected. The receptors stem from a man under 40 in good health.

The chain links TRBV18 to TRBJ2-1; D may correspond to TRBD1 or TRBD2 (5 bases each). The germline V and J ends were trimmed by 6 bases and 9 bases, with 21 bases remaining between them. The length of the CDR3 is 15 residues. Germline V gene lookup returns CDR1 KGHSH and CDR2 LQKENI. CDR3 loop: CASSPAGTPQGEQFF. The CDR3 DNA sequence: TGTGCCAGCTCCCCCGCCGGGACCCCCCAGGGTGAGCAGTTCTTC.

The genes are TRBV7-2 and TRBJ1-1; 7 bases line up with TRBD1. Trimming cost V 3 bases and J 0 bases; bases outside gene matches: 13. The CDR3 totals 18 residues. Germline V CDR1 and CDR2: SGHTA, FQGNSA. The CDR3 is CASSFRLGTVPMNTEAFF. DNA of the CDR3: TGTGCCAGCAGCTTTCGCCTAGGGACAGTGCCAATGAACACTGAAGCTTTCTTT.

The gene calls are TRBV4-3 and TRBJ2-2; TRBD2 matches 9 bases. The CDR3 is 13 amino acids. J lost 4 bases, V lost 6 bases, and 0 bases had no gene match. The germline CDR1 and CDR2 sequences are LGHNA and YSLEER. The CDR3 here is CASRLAGTGELFF. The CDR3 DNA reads TGCGCCAGCAGACTAGCGGGCACCGGGGAGCTGTTTTTT.

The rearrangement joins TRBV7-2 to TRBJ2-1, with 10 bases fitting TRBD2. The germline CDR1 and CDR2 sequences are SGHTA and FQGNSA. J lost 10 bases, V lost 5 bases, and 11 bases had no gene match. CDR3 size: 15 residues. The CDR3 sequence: CASSLRAGGPMEQFF. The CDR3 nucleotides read TGTGCCAGCAGCCTAAGAGCGGGAGGGCCAATGGAGCAGTTCTTC.

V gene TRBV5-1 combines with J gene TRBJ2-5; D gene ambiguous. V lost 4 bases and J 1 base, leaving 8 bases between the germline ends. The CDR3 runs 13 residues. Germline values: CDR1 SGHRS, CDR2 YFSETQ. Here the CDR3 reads CASSGSSQETQYF. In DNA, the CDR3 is TGCGCCAGCAGCGGGTCATCCCAAGAGACCCAGTACTTC.

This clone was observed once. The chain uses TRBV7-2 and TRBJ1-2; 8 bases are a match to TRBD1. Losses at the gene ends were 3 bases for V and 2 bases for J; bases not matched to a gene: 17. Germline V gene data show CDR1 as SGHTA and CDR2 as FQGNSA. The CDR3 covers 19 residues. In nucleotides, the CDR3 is TGTGCCAGCAGCTTTAGAGGGACAGGCGGCCGCACCAACAACTATGGCTACACCTTC. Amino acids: CASSFRGTGGRTNNYGYTF.

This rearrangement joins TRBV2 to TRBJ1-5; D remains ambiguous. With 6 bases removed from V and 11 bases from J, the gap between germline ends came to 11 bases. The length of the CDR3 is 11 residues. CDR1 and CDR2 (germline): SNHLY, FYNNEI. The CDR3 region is CASRINLAQHF. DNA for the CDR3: TGTGCCAGCAGGATAAACTTGGCCCAGCATTTT.

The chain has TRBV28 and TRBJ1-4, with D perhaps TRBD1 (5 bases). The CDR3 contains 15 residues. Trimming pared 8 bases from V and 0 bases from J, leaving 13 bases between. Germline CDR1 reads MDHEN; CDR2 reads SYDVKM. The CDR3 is CASCPKTATNEKLFF. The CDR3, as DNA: TGTGCCAGCTGCCCGAAGACAGCAACTAATGAAAAACTGTTTTTT.

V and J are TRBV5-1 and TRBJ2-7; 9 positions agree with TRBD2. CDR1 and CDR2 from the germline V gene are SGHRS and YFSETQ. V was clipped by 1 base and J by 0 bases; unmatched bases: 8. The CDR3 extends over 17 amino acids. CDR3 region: CASSLLIAGASSYEQYF. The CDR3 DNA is TGCGCCAGCAGCTTGCTTATAGCGGGAGCGAGCTCCTACGAGCAGTACTTC.

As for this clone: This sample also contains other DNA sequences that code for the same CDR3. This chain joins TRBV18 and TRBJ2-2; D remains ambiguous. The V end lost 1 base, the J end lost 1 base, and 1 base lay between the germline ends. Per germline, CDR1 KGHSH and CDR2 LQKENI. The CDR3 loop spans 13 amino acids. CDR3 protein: CASSPQNTGELFF. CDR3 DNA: TGTGCCAGCTCACCACAGAACACCGGGGAGCTGTTTTTT.

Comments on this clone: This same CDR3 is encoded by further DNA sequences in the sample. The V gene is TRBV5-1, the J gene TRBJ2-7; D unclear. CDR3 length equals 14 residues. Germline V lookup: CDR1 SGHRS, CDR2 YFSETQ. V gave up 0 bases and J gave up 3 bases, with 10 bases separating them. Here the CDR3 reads CASSLEGPSYEQYF. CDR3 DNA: TGCGCCAGCAGCTTGGAGGGCCCCAGCTACGAGCAGTACTTC.

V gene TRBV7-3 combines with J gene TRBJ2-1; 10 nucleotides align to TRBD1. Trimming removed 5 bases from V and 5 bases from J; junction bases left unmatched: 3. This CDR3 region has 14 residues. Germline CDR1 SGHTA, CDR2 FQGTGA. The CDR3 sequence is CASSRQGADNEQFF. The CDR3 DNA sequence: TGTGCCAGCAGCCGACAGGGGGCCGACAATGAGCAGTTCTTC. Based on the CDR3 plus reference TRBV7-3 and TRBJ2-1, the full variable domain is GAGVSQTPSNKVTEKGKYVELRCDPISGHTALYWYRQSLGQGPEFLIYFQGTGAADDSGLPNDRFFAVRPEGSVSTLKIQRTERGDSAVYLCASSRQGADNEQFFGPGTRLTVL.

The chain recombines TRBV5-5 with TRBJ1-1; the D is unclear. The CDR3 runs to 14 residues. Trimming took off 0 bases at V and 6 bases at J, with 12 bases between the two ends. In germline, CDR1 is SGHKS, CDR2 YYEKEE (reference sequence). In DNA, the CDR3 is TGTGCCAGCAGCTTGGACACCGGGGTAGCTGAAGCTTTCTTT. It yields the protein CASSLDTGVAEAFF.

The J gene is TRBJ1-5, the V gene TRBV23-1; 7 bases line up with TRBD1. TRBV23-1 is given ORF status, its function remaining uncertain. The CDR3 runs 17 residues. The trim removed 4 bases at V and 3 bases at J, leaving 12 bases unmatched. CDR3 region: CASSPHYRDRDNQPQHF. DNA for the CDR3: TGCGCCAGCAGTCCCCACTACCGCGACAGGGACAATCAGCCCCAGCATTTT.

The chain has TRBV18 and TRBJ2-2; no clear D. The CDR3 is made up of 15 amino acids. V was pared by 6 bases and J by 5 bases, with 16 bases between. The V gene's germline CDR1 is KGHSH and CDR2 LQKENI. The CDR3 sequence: CASSLDRFGTGELFF. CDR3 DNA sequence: TGTGCCAGCTCGCTAGACCGCTTTGGGACCGGGGAGCTGTTTTTT. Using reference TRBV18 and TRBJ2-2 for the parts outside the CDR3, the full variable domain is NAGVMQNPRHLVRRRGQEARLRCSPMKGHSHVYWYRQLPEEGLKFMVYLQKENIIDESGMPKERFSAEFPKEGPSILRIQQVVRGDSAAYFCASSLDRFGTGELFFGEGSRLTVL.

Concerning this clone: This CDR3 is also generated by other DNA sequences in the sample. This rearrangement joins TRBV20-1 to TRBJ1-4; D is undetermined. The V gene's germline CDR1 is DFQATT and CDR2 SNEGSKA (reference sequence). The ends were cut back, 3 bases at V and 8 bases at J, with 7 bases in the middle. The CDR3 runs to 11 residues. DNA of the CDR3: TGCAGTGCTAGGGATCGGGAAAAACTGTTTTTT. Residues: CSARDREKLFF.

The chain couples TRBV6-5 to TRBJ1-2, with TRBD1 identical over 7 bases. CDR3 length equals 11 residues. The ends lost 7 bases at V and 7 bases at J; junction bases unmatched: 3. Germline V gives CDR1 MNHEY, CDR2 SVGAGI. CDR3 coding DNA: TGTGCCAGCATGCAGGGGGGTGGCTACACCTTC. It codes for CASMQGGGYTF.

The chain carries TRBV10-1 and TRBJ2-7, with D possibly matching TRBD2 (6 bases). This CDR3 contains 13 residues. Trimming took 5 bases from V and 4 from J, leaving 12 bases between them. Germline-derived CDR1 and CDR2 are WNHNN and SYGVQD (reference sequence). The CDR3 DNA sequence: TGCGCCAGCAGTCGGGGGTGGGAGTACGAGCAGTACTTC. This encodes CASSRGWEYEQYF.

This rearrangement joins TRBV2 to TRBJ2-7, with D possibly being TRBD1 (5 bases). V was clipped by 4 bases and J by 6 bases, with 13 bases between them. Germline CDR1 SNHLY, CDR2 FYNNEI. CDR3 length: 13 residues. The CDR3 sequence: CASSVGQGREQYF. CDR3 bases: TGTGCCAGCAGTGTTGGCCAGGGCCGCGAGCAGTACTTC.

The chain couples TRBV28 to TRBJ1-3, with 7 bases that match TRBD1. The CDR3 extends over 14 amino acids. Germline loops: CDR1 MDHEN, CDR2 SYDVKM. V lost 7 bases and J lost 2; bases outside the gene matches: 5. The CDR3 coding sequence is TGTGCCAGCACCCTAGGGACAGCTGGAAACACCATATATTTT. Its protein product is CASTLGTAGNTIYF.

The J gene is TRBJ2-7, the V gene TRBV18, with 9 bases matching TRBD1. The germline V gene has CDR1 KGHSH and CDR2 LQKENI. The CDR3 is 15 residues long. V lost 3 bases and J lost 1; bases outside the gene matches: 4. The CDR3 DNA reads TGTGCCAGCTCACCGCGGACAGGGGTTTCCTACGAGCAGTACTTC. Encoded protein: CASSPRTGVSYEQYF.

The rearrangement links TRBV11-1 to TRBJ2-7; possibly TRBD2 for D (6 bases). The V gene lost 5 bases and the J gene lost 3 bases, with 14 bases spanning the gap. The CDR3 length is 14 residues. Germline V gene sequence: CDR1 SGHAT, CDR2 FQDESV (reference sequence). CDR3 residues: CASSPGLAVYEQYF. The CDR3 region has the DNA TGTGCCAGCAGCCCTGGGTTAGCGGTCTACGAGCAGTACTTC. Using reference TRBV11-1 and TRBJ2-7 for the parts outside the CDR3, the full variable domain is EAEVAQSPRYKITEKSQAVAFWCDPISGHATLYWYRQILGQGPELLVQFQDESVVDDSQLPKDRFSAERLKGVDSTLKIQPAELGDSAMYLCASSPGLAVYEQYFGPGTRLTVT.

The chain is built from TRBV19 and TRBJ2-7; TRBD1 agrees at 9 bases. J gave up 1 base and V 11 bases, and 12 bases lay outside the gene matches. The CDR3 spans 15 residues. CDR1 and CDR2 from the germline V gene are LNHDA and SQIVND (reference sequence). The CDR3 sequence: CASQPRDRASYEQYF. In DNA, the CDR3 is TGTGCCTCCCAACCCCGGGACAGGGCATCCTACGAGCAGTACTTC.

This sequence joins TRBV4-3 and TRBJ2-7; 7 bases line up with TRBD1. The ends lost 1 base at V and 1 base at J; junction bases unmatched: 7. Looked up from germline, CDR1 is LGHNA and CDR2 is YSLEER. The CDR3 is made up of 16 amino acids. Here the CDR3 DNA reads TGCGCCAGCAGCCAAGTGGACGGGACAGCGTCCTACGAGCAGTACTTC. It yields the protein CASSQVDGTASYEQYF.

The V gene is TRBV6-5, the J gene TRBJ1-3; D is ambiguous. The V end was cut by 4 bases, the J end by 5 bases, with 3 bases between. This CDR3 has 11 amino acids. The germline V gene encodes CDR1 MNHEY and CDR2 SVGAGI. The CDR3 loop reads CASSWRNTIYF. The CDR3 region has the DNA TGTGCCAGCAGTTGGAGAAACACCATATATTTT.

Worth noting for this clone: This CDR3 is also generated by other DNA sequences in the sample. CDR3 nucleotide sequence: TGTGCCAGCAGATCGGCAGGGGGGCCCTACAATGAGCAGTTCTTC. This encodes CASRSAGGPYNEQFF. The chain has TRBV6-5 and TRBJ2-1, with a possible D match to TRBD1 (7 bases). Germline CDR1 is MNHEY and CDR2 is SVGAGI. The CDR3 spans 15 residues. The ends were cut back, 6 bases at V and 2 bases at J, with 14 bases in the middle.

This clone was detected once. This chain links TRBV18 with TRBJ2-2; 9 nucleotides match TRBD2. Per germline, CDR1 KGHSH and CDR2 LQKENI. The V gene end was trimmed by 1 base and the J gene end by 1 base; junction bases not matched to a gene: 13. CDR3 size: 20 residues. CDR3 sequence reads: CASSPLPVAGAMGNTGELFF. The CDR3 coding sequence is TGTGCCAGCTCACCACTCCCTGTAGCGGGAGCGATGGGGAACACCGGGGAGCTGTTTTTT.

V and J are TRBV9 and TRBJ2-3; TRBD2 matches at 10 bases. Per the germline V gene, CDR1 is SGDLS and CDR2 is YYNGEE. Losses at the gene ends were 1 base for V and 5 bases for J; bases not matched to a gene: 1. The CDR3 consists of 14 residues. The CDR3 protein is CASSVSSGRDTQYF. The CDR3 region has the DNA TGTGCCAGCAGCGTATCTAGCGGGAGAGATACGCAGTATTTT.

DNA for the CDR3: TGTGCCAGCAGCCCAGTCCAGAAGACTGGAGAGCAGTACTTC. Translation: CASSPVQKTGEQYF. The rearrangement uses TRBV28 and TRBJ2-7; D unresolved. This CDR3 spans 14 amino acids. Trimming left V 6 bases short and J 7 bases short, with 19 bases between. CDR1 and CDR2 (germline): MDHEN, SYDVKM.

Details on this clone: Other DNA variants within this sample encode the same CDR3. The CDR3 DNA sequence: TGTGCCAGCTCACCGGGATTATACAATGAGCAGTTCTTC. This codes for CASSPGLYNEQFF. This chain uses TRBV18 with TRBJ2-1, with D unclear. V was trimmed by 3 bases and J by 4 bases, leaving 7 bases between them. This CDR3 spans 13 amino acids. Germline lookup yields CDR1 KGHSH and CDR2 LQKENI.

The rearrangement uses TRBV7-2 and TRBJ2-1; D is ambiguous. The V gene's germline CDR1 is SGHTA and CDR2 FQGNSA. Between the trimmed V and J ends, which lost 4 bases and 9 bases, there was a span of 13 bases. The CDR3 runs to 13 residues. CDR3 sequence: CASSSPGSFEQFF. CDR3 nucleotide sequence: TGTGCCAGCAGCTCCCCTGGTAGCTTTGAGCAGTTCTTC.

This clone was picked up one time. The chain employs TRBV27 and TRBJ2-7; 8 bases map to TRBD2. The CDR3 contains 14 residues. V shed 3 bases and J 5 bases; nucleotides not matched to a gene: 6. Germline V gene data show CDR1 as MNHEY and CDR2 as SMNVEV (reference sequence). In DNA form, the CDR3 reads TGTGCCAGCAGTTTCTTCGGGAGGGCCGACGAGCAGTACTTC. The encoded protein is CASSFFGRADEQYF.